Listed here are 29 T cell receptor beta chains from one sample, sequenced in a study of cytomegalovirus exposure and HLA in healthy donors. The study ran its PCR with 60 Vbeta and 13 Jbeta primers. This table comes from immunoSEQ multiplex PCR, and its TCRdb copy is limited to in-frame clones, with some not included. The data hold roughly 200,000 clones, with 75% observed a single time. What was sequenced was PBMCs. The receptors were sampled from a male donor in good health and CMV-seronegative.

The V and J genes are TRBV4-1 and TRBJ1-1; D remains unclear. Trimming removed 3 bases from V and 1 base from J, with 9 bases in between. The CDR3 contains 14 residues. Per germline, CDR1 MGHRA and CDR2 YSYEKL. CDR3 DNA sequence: TGCGCCAGCAGCCAGCAGGCCCAGAACACTGAAGCTTTCTTT. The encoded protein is CASSQQAQNTEAFF.

CDR3 sequence: CASSLGTGVYGYTF. The CDR3, as DNA: TGTGCCAGCAGTTTAGGGACAGGGGTTTATGGCTACACCTTC. The chain has TRBV28 and TRBJ1-2, with 10 bases matching TRBD1. Per the germline V gene, CDR1 is MDHEN and CDR2 is SYDVKM. The ends lost 2 bases at V and 5 bases at J; junction bases unmatched: 2. The CDR3 consists of 14 residues.

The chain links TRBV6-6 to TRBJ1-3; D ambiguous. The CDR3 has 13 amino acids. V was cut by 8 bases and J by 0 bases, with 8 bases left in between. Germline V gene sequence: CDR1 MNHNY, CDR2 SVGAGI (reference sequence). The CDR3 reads CASPVDSGNTIYF. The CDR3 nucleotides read TGTGCCAGCCCAGTCGACTCTGGAAACACCATATATTTT.

CDR3 amino acids: CASSFRTVNPYEQYF. The CDR3 coding sequence is TGTGCCAGCAGTTTCCGGACAGTGAATCCCTACGAGCAGTACTTC. This chain connects TRBV27 to TRBJ2-7; maybe TRBD1 (6 bases). The V end was cut by 3 bases, the J end by 2 bases, with 14 bases between. CDR1 is MNHEY, CDR2 SMNVEV, per germline (reference sequence). The CDR3 is made up of 15 amino acids.

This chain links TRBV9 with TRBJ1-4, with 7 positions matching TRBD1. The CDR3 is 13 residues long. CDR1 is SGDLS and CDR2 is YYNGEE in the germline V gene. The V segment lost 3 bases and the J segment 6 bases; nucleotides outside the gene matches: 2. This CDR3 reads CASSGTGHEKLFF. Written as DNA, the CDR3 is TGTGCCAGCAGCGGGACAGGTCATGAAAAACTGTTTTTT. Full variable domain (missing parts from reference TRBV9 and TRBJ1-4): DSGVTQTPKHLITATGQRVTLRCSPRSGDLSVYWYQQSLDQGLQFLIQYYNGEERAKGNILERFSAQQFPDLHSELNLSSLELGDSALYFCASSGTGHEKLFFGSGTQLSVL.

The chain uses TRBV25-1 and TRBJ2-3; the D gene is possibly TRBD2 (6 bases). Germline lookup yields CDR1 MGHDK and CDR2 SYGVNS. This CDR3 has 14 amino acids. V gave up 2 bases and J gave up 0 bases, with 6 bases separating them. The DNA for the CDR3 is TGTGCCAGCAGTGAAAGCGGGAGCACAGATACGCAGTATTTT. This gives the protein CASSESGSTDTQYF.

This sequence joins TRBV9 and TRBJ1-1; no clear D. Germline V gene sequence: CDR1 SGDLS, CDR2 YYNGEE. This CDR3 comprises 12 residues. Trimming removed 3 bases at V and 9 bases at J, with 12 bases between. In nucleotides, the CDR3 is TGTGCCAGCAGCGCCCTAATTTCTCAAGCTTTCTTT. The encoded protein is CASSALISQAFF.

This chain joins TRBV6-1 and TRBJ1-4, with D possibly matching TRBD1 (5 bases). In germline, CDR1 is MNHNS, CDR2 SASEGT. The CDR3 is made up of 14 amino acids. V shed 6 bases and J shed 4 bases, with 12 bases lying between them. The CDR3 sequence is CASSPAGFNEKLFF. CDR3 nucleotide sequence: TGTGCCAGCAGCCCAGCAGGGTTTAATGAAAAACTGTTTTTT.

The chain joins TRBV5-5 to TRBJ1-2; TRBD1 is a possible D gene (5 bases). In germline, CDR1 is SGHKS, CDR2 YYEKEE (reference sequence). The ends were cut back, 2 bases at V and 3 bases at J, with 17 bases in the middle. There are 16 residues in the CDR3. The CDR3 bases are TGTGCCAGCAGCTTTTCCATCGCCGGGGGTGACTATGGCTACACCTTC. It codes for CASSFSIAGGDYGYTF.

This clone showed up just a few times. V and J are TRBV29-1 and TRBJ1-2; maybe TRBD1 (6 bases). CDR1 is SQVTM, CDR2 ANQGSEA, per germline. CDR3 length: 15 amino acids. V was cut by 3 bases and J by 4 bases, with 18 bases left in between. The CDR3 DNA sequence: TGCAGCGTTGAGGGGTGGGGGGGGCGAAGCTATGGCTACACCTTC. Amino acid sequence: CSVEGWGGRSYGYTF.

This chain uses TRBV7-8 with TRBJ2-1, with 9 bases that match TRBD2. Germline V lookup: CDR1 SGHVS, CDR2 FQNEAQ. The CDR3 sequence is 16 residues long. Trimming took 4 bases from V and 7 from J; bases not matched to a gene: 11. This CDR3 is CASSSPLVSGRNEQFF. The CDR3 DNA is TGTGCCAGCAGCTCTCCGCTTGTTAGCGGGAGAAATGAGCAGTTCTTC.

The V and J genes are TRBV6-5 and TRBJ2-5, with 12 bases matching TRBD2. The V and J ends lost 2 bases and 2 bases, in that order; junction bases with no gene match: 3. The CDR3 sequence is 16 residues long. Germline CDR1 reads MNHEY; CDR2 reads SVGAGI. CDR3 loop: CASSYLGLAGQETQYF. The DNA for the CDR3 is TGTGCCAGCAGTTACCTCGGACTAGCGGGGCAAGAGACCCAGTACTTC.

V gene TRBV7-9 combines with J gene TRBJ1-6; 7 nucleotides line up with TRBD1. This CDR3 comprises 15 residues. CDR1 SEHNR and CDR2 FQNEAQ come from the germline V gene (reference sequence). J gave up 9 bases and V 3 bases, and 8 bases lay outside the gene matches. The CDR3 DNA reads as TGTGCCAGCAGCTTGGACAGGCGAGATCCTTCACCCCTCCACTTT. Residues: CASSLDRRDPSPLHF.

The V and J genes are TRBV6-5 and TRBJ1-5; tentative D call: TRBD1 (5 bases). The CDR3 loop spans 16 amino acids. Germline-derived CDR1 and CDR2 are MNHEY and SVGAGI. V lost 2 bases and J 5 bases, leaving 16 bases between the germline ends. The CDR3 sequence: CASSYPETIRDQPQHF. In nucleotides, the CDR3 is TGTGCCAGCAGTTACCCTGAGACAATCAGGGATCAGCCCCAGCATTTT.

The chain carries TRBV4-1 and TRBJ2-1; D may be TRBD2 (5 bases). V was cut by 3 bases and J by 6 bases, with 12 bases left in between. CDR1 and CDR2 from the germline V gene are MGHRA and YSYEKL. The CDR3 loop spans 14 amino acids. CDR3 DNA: TGCGCCAGCAGCCACCGGGAAATGGGCAATGAGCAGTTCTTC. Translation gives CASSHREMGNEQFF.

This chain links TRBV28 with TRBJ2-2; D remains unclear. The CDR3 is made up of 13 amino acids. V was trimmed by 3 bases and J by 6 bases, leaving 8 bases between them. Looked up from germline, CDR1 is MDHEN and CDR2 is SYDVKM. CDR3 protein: CASSFARAGELFF. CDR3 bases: TGTGCCAGCAGTTTTGCCCGGGCCGGGGAGCTGTTTTTT. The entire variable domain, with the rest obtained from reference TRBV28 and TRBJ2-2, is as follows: DVKVTQSSRYLVKRTGEKVFLECVQDMDHENMFWYRQDPGLGLRLIYFSYDVKMKEKGDIPEGYSVSREKKERFSLILESASTNQTSMYLCASSFARAGELFFGEGSRLTVL.

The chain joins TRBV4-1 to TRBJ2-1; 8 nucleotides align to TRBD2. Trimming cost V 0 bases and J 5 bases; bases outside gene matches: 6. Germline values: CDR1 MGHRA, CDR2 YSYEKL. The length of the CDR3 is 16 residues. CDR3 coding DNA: TGCGCCAGCAGCCAAGAGGGCGGGAGGTATGACAATGAGCAGTTCTTC. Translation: CASSQEGGRYDNEQFF.

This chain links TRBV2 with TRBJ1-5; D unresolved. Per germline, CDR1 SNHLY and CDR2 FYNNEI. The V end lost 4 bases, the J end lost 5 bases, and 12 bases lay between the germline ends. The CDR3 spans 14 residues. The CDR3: CASSVRPADQPQHF. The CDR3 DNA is TGTGCCAGCAGTGTGAGGCCCGCTGATCAGCCCCAGCATTTT.

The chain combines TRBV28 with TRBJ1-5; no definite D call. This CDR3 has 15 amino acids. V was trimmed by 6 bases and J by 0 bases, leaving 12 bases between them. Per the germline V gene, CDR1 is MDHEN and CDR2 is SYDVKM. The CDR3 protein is CASSPTEGSNQPQHF. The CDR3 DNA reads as TGTGCCAGCAGCCCAACAGAGGGTAGCAATCAGCCCCAGCATTTT.

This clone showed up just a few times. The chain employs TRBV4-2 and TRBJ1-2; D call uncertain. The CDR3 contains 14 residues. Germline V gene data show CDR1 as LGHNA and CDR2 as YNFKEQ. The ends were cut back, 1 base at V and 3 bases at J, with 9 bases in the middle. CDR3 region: CASSQGGYDYGYTF. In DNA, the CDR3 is TGTGCCAGCAGCCAAGGAGGGTACGACTATGGCTACACCTTC.

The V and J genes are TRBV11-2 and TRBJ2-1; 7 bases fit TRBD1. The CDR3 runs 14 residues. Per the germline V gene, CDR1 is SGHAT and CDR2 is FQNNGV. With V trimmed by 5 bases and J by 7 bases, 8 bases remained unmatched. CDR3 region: CASSPRQGANEQFF. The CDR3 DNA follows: TGTGCCAGCAGCCCCCGACAGGGAGCGAATGAGCAGTTCTTC. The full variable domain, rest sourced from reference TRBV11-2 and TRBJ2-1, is EAGVAQSPRYKIIEKRQSVAFWCNPISGHATLYWYQQILGQGPKLLIQFQNNGVVDDSQLPKDRFSAERLKGVDSTLKIQPAKLEDSAVYLCASSPRQGANEQFFGPGTRLTVL.

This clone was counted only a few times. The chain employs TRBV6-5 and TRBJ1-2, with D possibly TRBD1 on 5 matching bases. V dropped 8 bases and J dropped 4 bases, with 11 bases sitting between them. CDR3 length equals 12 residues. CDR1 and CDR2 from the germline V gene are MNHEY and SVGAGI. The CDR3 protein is CASRRAAYGYTF. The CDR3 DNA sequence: TGTGCCAGCCGCAGGGCGGCCTATGGCTACACCTTC.

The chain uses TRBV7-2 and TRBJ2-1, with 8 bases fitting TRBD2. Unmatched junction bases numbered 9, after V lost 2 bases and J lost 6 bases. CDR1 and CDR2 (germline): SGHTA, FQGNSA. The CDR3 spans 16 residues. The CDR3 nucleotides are TGTGCCAGCAGCTTAAACCCGGGAGGGCTCTTCAATGAGCAGTTCTTC. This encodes CASSLNPGGLFNEQFF.

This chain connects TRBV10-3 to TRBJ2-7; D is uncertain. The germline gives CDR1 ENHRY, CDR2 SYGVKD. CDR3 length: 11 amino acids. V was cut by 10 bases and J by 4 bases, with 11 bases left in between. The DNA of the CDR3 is TGTGCCACCGGTTTGAGGTACGAGCAGTACTTC. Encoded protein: CATGLRYEQYF.

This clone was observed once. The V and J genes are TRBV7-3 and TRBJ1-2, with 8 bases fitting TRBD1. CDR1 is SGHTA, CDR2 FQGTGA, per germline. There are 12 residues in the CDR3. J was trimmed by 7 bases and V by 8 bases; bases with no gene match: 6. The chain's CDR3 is CASLGQGGGYTF. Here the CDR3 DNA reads TGTGCCAGCCTCGGACAGGGAGGTGGCTACACCTTC.

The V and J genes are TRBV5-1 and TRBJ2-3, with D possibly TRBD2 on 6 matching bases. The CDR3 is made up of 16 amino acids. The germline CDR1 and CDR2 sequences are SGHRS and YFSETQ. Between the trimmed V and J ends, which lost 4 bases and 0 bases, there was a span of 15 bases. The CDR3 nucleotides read TGCGCCAGCAGCGCTGGAGGGGCGGGGAGCACAGATACGCAGTATTTT. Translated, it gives CASSAGGAGSTDTQYF.

The CDR3 DNA is TGCGCCAGCAGCCAAGTTTATCAGGGAAGGTATGGCTACACCTTC. Translating gives CASSQVYQGRYGYTF. V is TRBV4-3 and J is TRBJ1-2, with D possibly matching TRBD1 (5 bases). This CDR3 contains 15 residues. The germline gives CDR1 LGHNA, CDR2 YSLEER. V shed 1 base and J shed 5 bases, with 14 bases lying between them.

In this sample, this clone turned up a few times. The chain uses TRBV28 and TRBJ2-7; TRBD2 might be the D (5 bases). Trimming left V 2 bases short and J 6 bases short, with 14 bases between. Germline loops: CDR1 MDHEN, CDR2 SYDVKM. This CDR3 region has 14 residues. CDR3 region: CASSLEGTGGEQYF. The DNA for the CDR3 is TGTGCCAGCAGTTTAGAGGGTACCGGAGGCGAGCAGTACTTC.

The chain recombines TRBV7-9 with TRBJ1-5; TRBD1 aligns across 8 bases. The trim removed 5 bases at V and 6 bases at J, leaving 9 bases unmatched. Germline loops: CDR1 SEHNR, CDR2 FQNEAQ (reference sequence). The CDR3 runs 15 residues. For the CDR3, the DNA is TGTGCCAGCAGCCTTGAGGACAGGGAGGGTCAGCCCCAGCATTTT. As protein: CASSLEDREGQPQHF.